Listed below are T cell receptor beta chains from one sample, sequenced in a study of graft-versus-host responses after intestinal transplantation. The assay was immunoSEQ multiplex PCR, and TCRdb's table has in-frame clones only and misses some. This sample has around 100,000 clones; 85% to 95% occur once, and the top ten carry approximately 1%. Their antigens are not known. Source: unstimulated CD8+ T cells sorted from spleen or lymph node cells, taken before transplant. The origin of the receptors is a human donor who was the organ donor for an intestinal transplant. CDR3s include the opening cysteine and the closing phenylalanine or tryptophan. Each record gives: V gene, J gene, D gene, clone size, CDR3 DNA, CDR3 protein. The D gene is left open where the match is weak. Clone size is not always given. Where it is, it says once, few, many or a class for expanded clones.

>TRBV19|TRBJ1-1|.|.
TGTGCCAGTAGTATTTCGCAAAACACTGAAGCTTTCTTT
CASSISQNTEAFF
>TRBV27|TRBJ2-4|TRBD2|.
TGTGCCAGCAGTTTCGGGATAGCGGGAGAGAGTCCACACTTC
CASSFGIAGESPHF
>TRBV7-9|TRBJ1-2|.|.
TGTGCCAGCAGCTTATCGGGAGCTAACTATGGCTACACCTTC
CASSLSGANYGYTF
>TRBV28|TRBJ2-5|TRBD1|.
TGTGCCAGCAGACGTACAGGGGGAGAGACCCAGTACTTC
CASRRTGGETQYF
>TRBV28|TRBJ2-7|TRBD1|.
TGTGCCAGCAGTTTATTCGGGACAGGGTATTACGAGCAGTACTTC
CASSLFGTGYYEQYF
>TRBV7-9|TRBJ2-7|.|.
TGTGCCAGCAGCTTAGGTTCGAGCGGGTCCTACGAGCAGTACTTC
CASSLGSSGSYEQYF
>TRBV7-9|TRBJ2-7|.|.
TGTGCCAGCAGCTTGGACAGCAAATACTACGAGCAGTACTTC
CASSLDSKYYEQYF
>TRBV4-1|TRBJ2-5|TRBD2|.
TGCGCCAGCAGCCAACCCGGACTAGCGGGAGGAATAGAGACCCAGTACTTC
CASSQPGLAGGIETQYF
>TRBV6-5|TRBJ2-5|.|once
TGTGCCAGCAGTTACGGGGAGACCCAGTACTTC
CASSYGETQYF
>TRBV11-2|TRBJ2-5|TRBD1|once
TGTGCCAGCAGCATAGGACAGGGCCAAGAGACCCAGTACTTC
CASSIGQGQETQYF
>TRBV29-1|TRBJ1-3|.|once
TGCAGCGTTAAGGTTTCCGGAAACACCATATATTTT
CSVKVSGNTIYF
>TRBV4-1|TRBJ2-1|.|.
TGCGCCAGCAGCCAAGTAGTTACTGAGCAGTTCTTC
CASSQVVTEQFF
>TRBV4-2|TRBJ1-2|.|.
TGTGCCAGCAGCCAAGATTTATTTGAGGGGAGTAACTATGGCTACACCTTC
CASSQDLFEGSNYGYTF
>TRBV30|TRBJ1-4|.|.
TGTGCCTGGAGTGTGACAGCAACTAATGAAAAACTGTTTTTT
CAWSVTATNEKLFF
>TRBV5-1|TRBJ2-3|TRBD2|.
TGCGCCAGCAGCCCGACTAGCGGGAGGATCACAGATACGCAGTATTTT
CASSPTSGRITDTQYF
>TRBV28|TRBJ1-4|TRBD1|.
TGTGCCATCCCCGCCGGGACAGGGGACGGGACTAATGAAAAACTGTTTTTT
CAIPAGTGDGTNEKLFF
>TRBV11-2|TRBJ2-1|TRBD2|.
TGTGCCAGCAGTCCGACTAGCCATGAGCAGTTCTTC
CASSPTSHEQFF
>TRBV4-1|TRBJ1-2|.|.
TGCGCCAGCAGCCCCATCGGCCCAGGGAACTATGGCTACACCTTC
CASSPIGPGNYGYTF
>TRBV4-1|TRBJ2-7|.|once
TGCGCCAGCAGCCAAGACGGGGTTCCCTACGAGCAGTACTTC
CASSQDGVPYEQYF
>TRBV19|TRBJ1-1|.|once
TGTGCCAGTAGTATACGGGGGGAGGACACTGAAGCTTTCTTT
CASSIRGEDTEAFF
>TRBV7-2|TRBJ1-2|.|once
TGTGCCAGCAGCTTAGTACCCTCCATCGGGGACCCGTATGGCTACACCTTC
CASSLVPSIGDPYGYTF
>TRBV27|TRBJ2-1|TRBD2|.
TGTGCCAGCAGTTTCGCTAGCGGGAGTCGCTACAATGAGCAGTTCTTC
CASSFASGSRYNEQFF
>TRBV19|TRBJ2-1|.|.
TGTGCCACGAGTAGGACCTCCTACAATGAGCAGTTCTTC
CATSRTSYNEQFF
>TRBV14|TRBJ1-3|TRBD1|.
TGTGCCAGCAGCGGTCGGGACAGACTCTTCTCCAATGGAAACACCATATATTTT
CASSGRDRLFSNGNTIYF
>TRBV6-5|TRBJ1-2|.|once
TGTGCCAGCAGTTACGGCACAGCTAACTATGGCTACACCTTC
CASSYGTANYGYTF
>TRBV4-1|TRBJ2-7|.|.
TGCGCCAGCAGCCAAGAAGACACCTACCCCTACGAGCAGTACTTC
CASSQEDTYPYEQYF
>TRBV11-3|TRBJ2-5|.|.
TGTGCCAGCAGCAGACAGGTGGAGGAGACCCAGTACTTC
CASSRQVEETQYF
>TRBV13|TRBJ2-1|.|once
TGTGCCAGCAGCTCCCCTCCCCCCTTCAGCTCCTACAATGAGCAGTTCTTC
CASSSPPPFSSYNEQFF
>TRBV9|TRBJ2-3|TRBD2|.
TGTGCCAGCAGCCCCGGACTAGCTGATACTAGCACAGATACGCAGTATTTT
CASSPGLADTSTDTQYF
>TRBV7-9|TRBJ2-7|TRBD2|.
TGTGCCAGCAGCGCCGGGGGGGCCTACGAGCAGTACTTC
CASSAGGAYEQYF
>TRBV5-4|TRBJ2-2|.|.
TGTGCCAGCAGCCCGACAGGAGGCACCGGGGAGCTGTTTTTT
CASSPTGGTGELFF
>TRBV7-9|TRBJ1-1|.|.
TGTGCCAGCAGCTGGGGAGGGAACACTGAAGCTTTCTTT
CASSWGGNTEAFF
>TRBV7-9|TRBJ2-3|.|.
TGTGCCAGCAGCCCGAGCACAGATACGCAGTATTTT
CASSPSTDTQYF
>TRBV5-1|TRBJ1-1|.|.
TGCGCCAGCAGAGAATCCGATGAAGCTTTCTTT
CASRESDEAFF
>TRBV7-6|TRBJ2-1|TRBD1|.
TGTGCCAGCAGCTTAGGGGGAGGACAGGGGGTAAATGAGCAGTTCTTC
CASSLGGGQGVNEQFF
>TRBV4-1|TRBJ1-1|.|.
TGCGCCAGCAGCCAAGATGGCCCAGGGACTGAAGCTTTCTTT
CASSQDGPGTEAFF
>TRBV27|TRBJ2-7|.|.
TGTGCCAGCAGTCTCCAGGGGGACTGGACCTACGAGCAGTACTTC
CASSLQGDWTYEQYF
>TRBV7-9|TRBJ1-2|.|few
TGTGCCAGCAGCCCCCGGGAGCTGGATCCGAACTATGGCTACACCTTC
CASSPRELDPNYGYTF
>TRBV5-5|TRBJ2-3|.|.
TGTGCCAGCAGCTTGGAGCGAGGAAGCACAGATACGCAGTATTTT
CASSLERGSTDTQYF
>TRBV19|TRBJ1-2|TRBD1|.
TGTGCCAGTAGAATGAAGCCGGGACAGGGCTATGGCTACACCTTC
CASRMKPGQGYGYTF
>TRBV5-5|TRBJ1-2|.|.
TGTGCCAGCAGCTCCACCTGGTTGGGGCCGCTCTATGGCTACACCTTC
CASSSTWLGPLYGYTF
>TRBV5-1|TRBJ2-7|TRBD2|once
TGCGCCAGCACCTGGACTAGCGGGAGCAGTTACGAGCAGTACTTC
CASTWTSGSSYEQYF
>TRBV7-9|TRBJ1-2|.|.
TGTGCCAGCAGCTCCGGTGGGGGATATGGCTACACCTTC
CASSSGGGYGYTF
>TRBV5-1|TRBJ2-7|.|.
TGCGCCAGCAGCTTGCACACGTACGAGCAGTACTTC
CASSLHTYEQYF
>TRBV6-5|TRBJ2-7|.|.
TGTGCCAGCAGTTACTCCGACTACACCTACGAGCAGTACTTC
CASSYSDYTYEQYF
>TRBV15|TRBJ2-1|TRBD2|once
TGTGCCACCAGCAGAGATCGCCCCGGGACGGGGGGGAATGAGCAGTTCTTC
CATSRDRPGTGGNEQFF
>TRBV19|TRBJ1-5|.|.
TGTGCCAGTAGTCAGACAGTGATCCACTATAGCAATCAGCCCCAGCATTTT
CASSQTVIHYSNQPQHF
>TRBV10-3|TRBJ2-3|.|.
TGTGCCATCAGTCAGTCGCGACCACAGGGCACAGATACGCAGTATTTT
CAISQSRPQGTDTQYF
>TRBV4-1|TRBJ2-7|TRBD1|.
TGCGCCAGCAGCCTGGCCGGGACAGGGACGTACGAGCAGTACTTC
CASSLAGTGTYEQYF
>TRBV5-6|TRBJ2-1|TRBD2|.
TGTGCCAGCAGCTTGGCTAGCGGGTACAATGAGCAGTTCTTC
CASSLASGYNEQFF